The sequence of this T cell receptor (beta chain) was determined in a study of blood T cell repertoires in COVID-19. Only in-frame clones appear in the TCRdb table, and some are missing; sequencing was by immunoSEQ multiplex PCR. The sample records around 100,000 clones, roughly 79% being singletons. Germline V lookup: CDR1 SGHKS, CDR2 YYEKEE (reference sequence). The length of the CDR3 is 13 residues. V lost 1 base and J lost 9, with 13 bases in between. This TCR came from a woman between 70 and 85 years old with acute or convalescent COVID-19. The chain recombines TRBV5-5 with TRBJ1-2; D uncertain. What was sequenced was peripheral blood. The CDR3 DNA is TGTGCCAGCAGCTTGACTAGAGAAGAGAGCTACACCTTC. Its protein product is CASSLTREESYTF.